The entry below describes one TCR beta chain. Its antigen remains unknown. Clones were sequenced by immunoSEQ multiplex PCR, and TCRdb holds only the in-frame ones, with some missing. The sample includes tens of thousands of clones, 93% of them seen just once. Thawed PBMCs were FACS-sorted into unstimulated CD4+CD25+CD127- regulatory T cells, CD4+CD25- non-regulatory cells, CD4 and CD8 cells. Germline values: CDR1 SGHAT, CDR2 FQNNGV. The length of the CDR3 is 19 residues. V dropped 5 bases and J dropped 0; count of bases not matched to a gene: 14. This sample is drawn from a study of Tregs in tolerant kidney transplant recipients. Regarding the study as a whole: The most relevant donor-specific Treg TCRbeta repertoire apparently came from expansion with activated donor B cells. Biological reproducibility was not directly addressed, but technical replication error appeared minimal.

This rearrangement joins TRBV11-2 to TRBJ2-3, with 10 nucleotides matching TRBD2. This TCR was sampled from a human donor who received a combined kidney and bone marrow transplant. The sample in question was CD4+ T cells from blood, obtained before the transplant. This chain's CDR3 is CASSERPLTSGASTDTQYF. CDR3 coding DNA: TGTGCCAGCAGCGAGAGGCCCTTAACTAGCGGGGCTAGCACAGATACGCAGTATTTT.